This T cell receptor beta chain was recovered during a study of shared clonotypes between healthy human individuals. Study as a whole: There were three CD4 naive, three CD4 memory, two CD8 naive and one CD8 memory plates per donor.

About 30,000 T cell genomes, or roughly 200 ng DNA, went into the sorted-subset replicate PCRs. Produced via immunoSEQ multiplex PCR; TCRdb's table is partial and in-frame only. This repertoire shows 1.5 million to 2.5 million clones, approximately 94% found once; its top ten account for roughly 1.2%. A word on this clone: The antigen is unknown.

CD45RO-negative cells were positively selected for CCR7, leaving out terminally differentiated effector memory CD45RA+ cells. Participating donors were healthy, HIV-negative adults free of recent acute infections or vaccinations. Study findings and constraints: Non-shared clonotypes displayed generation probabilities falling below those of clonotypes present in all four donors.

The source material was naive CD8+ T cells sorted from blood. This clonotype was sampled from a man younger than 35 in good health.

The CDR3 DNA is TGTGCCAGTAGACAATTGGACAGCTACTATGGCTACACCTTC. Translating gives CASRQLDSYYGYTF. The J gene is TRBJ1-2, the V gene TRBV19; tentatively, D is TRBD1 (6 bases). This CDR3 has 14 residues. The V gene lost 6 bases and the J gene lost 3 bases, with 14 bases spanning the gap. Germline V gives CDR1 LNHDA, CDR2 SQIVND (reference sequence).